The source of this TCR beta chain is a study of T cell changes during pregnancy in multiple sclerosis. Clones were sequenced by immunoSEQ multiplex PCR, and TCRdb holds only the in-frame ones, with some missing. The profile shows 55,000 to 65,000 clones, 93% of them singletons. This CDR3 is 13 amino acids long. Germline values: CDR1 SNHLY, CDR2 FYNNEI. Trimming cost V 7 bases and J 0 bases, with 7 bases left between them. This clonotype was obtained from a female donor with multiple sclerosis, enrolled in a pregnancy study. The gene calls are TRBV2 and TRBJ1-5, with unresolved D. Sequenced material: peripheral blood, taken after pregnancy. CDR3 region: CASKRDSNQPQHF. CDR3 bases: TGTGCCAGCAAGAGAGATAGCAATCAGCCCCAGCATTTT.